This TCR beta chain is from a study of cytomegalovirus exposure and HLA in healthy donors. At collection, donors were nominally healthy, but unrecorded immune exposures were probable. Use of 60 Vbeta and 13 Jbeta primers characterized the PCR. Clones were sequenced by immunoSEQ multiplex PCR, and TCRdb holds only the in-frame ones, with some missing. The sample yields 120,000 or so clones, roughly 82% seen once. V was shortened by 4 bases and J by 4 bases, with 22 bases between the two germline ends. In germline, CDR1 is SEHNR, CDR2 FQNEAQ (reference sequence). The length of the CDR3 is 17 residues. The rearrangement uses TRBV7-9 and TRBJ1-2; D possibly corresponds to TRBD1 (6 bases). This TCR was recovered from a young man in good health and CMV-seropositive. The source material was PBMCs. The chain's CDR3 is CASSSSFYREQTYGYTF. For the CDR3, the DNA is TGTGCCAGCAGCTCGAGCTTCTACAGGGAGCAAACCTATGGCTACACCTTC.